This passage covers 5 T cell receptor beta chains from one sample sequenced in a study of control samples from healthy donors and cancer patients. Libraries were prepared by immunoSEQ multiplex PCR; TCRdb keeps only in-frame clonotypes and omits some of them. The sample shows about 170,000 clones, just over 85% of them seen only once. Source material: blood. These receptors all come from a woman in her thirties in good health.

The rearrangement uses TRBV27 and TRBJ2-1; 12 bases fit TRBD2. V dropped 6 bases and J dropped 15; count of bases not matched to a gene: 12. The CDR3 consists of 14 residues. Germline CDR1 reads MNHEY; CDR2 reads SMNVEV (reference sequence). The CDR3 is CASRRVTSGSFLFF. CDR3 nucleotides: TGTGCCAGCAGAAGGGTGACTAGCGGGAGCTTTTTGTTCTTC.

The CDR3 DNA reads TGTGCCACCAGTGATTATCCAAGCTCTGGAAACACCATATATTTT. Translation: CATSDYPSSGNTIYF. The chain couples TRBV24-1 to TRBJ1-3, with no clear D. Trimming took 2 bases from V and 0 from J, leaving 7 bases between them. In germline, CDR1 is KGHDR, CDR2 SFDVKD. The CDR3 is 15 residues long.

V gene TRBV11-3 combines with J gene TRBJ2-3; the match to TRBD1 covers 10 bases. The CDR3 is 17 amino acids. Germline CDR1 and CDR2: SGHNT and YENEEA. Germline trimming cut 5 bases from V and 8 bases from J; bases unmatched to any gene: 16. As DNA, the CDR3 is TGTGCCAGCAGCCCCCGAGATGGGGGACAGGGGATAGGTACGCAGTATTTT. Its translation is CASSPRDGGQGIGTQYF.

The V and J genes are TRBV2 and TRBJ2-6; D possibly matches TRBD1 or TRBD2 (5 bases each). Between the trimmed V and J ends, which lost 6 bases and 2 bases, there was a span of 8 bases. CDR3 length equals 14 residues. CDR1 and CDR2 (germline): SNHLY, FYNNEI. The CDR3 bases are TGTGCCAGCAGGGGGGATCCTGGGGCCAACGTCCTGACTTTC. Encoded protein: CASRGDPGANVLTF.

This clone was seen more than once but under ten times. The gene calls are TRBV29-1 and TRBJ2-1, with D perhaps matching TRBD1 (5 bases). The CDR3 runs 11 residues. CDR1 and CDR2 from the germline V gene are SQVTM and ANQGSEA. V lost 6 bases, J lost 10 bases, and 13 bases lay in between. The CDR3, as DNA: TGCAGCGTCAGGGATGTCGGGGAGCAGTTCTTC. Amino acid sequence: CSVRDVGEQFF.